The rows below give T cell receptor beta chains drawn from one sample of a study of blood T cell repertoires in COVID-19. Here immunoSEQ multiplex PCR was the method, and the copy in TCRdb shows in-frame clones only, minus some. Counted here are tens of thousands of clones, 65% to 90% occurring once; the ten biggest clones make up about 3.8%. Sequenced: peripheral blood. The receptor set was obtained from a man in his sixties with acute or convalescent COVID-19. Each CDR3 is given with its conserved first and last residue. A D gene is named only where the DNA matches it firmly. Rows give clone size only sometimes, using once, few, many, or a class for an expanded clone.

V	length	D	J	size	DNA	CDR3
TRBV11-2	16	TRBD2	TRBJ2-7	-	TGTGCCAGCAGCTTAGATCGAAGCGGGAGTGTACACGAGCAGTACTTC	CASSLDRSGSVHEQYF
TRBV28	16	TRBD2	TRBJ2-3	-	TGTGCCAGCAGTCACATAGCGGGCCCACAAATGGACACGCAGTATTTT	CASSHIAGPQMDTQYF
TRBV30	15	TRBD2	TRBJ2-3	-	TGTGCCTGGGGGACTAGCGGGGTTTACACAGATACGCAGTATTTT	CAWGTSGVYTDTQYF
TRBV5-1	12	-	TRBJ2-7	-	TGCGCCAGCAGGAGACAGTCGGACGAGCAGTACTTC	CASRRQSDEQYF
TRBV3-1/TRBV3-2	14	-	TRBJ2-5	-	TGTGCCAGCAGCCCCCTGGGGGGACAAGAGACCCAGTACTTC	CASSPLGGQETQYF
TRBV9	10	-	TRBJ1-3	-	TGTGCCAGCAGCTCCCCCCGCGTATATTTT	CASSSPRVYF
TRBV30	14	TRBD2	TRBJ2-1	once	TGTGCCTGGATGACTAGCGGGGGGTACAATGAGCAGTTCTTC	CAWMTSGGYNEQFF
TRBV18	16	TRBD1	TRBJ2-7	-	TGTGCCAGCTCACGTGGGACAGGAGGCCTCTCCTACGAGCAGTACTTC	CASSRGTGGLSYEQYF
TRBV27	13	-	TRBJ2-5	once	TGTGCCAGCAGTTTACGGGGGGCAGAGACCCAGTACTTC	CASSLRGAETQYF
TRBV30	11	-	TRBJ1-2	-	TGTGCCTGGGTGAGGGCTTTTGGCTACACCTTC	CAWVRAFGYTF
TRBV7-8	17	-	TRBJ1-2	-	TGTGCCAGCAGCTTAAGAGAGGCATGGCAGGGGATACTGGGCTACACCTTC	CASSLREAWQGILGYTF
TRBV4-2	17	TRBD1	TRBJ2-5	-	TGTGCCAGCAGCCAAGGACCTTACAGGGGCCGCCAAGAGACCCAGTACTTC	CASSQGPYRGRQETQYF
TRBV7-2	16	-	TRBJ1-5	-	TGTGCCAGCAGCTTATCTGGGGGGGCGCTCGGTCAGCCCCAGCATTTT	CASSLSGGALGQPQHF
TRBV19	16	TRBD1	TRBJ2-1	-	TGTGCCAGTAGTGCCGCCCGGGACAGGGTTAACAATGAGCAGTTCTTC	CASSAARDRVNNEQFF
TRBV12-3/TRBV12-4	13	TRBD2	TRBJ2-1	-	TGTGCCAGCAGCCCACCAGGGTTAGCGGGAGTGTTCTTC	CASSPPGLAGVFF
TRBV12-3/TRBV12-4	11	-	TRBJ2-1	once	TGTGCCAGCAGTCGCAGGGAGGTGCAGTTCTTC	CASSRREVQFF
TRBV5-4	14	-	TRBJ1-2	-	TGTGCCAGCAGCTTGGGGACAGCTAACTATGGCTACACCTTC	CASSLGTANYGYTF
TRBV5-6	14	TRBD2	TRBJ2-1	-	TGTGCCAGCAGCTATGGACTAGCGGGAGATGAGCAGTTCTTC	CASSYGLAGDEQFF
TRBV7-2	15	-	TRBJ1-1	few	TGTGCCAGCAGCCCCCGCCACGGGGTTGGCACTGAAGCTTTCTTT	CASSPRHGVGTEAFF
TRBV5-1	15	-	TRBJ1-1	-	TGCGCCAGCAGCTTGGAGGTCCCAGGGCGCGGTGAAGCTTTCTTT	CASSLEVPGRGEAFF
TRBV2	14	-	TRBJ1-6	-	TGTGCCAGCAGAGCGGGCAGGAATAATTCACCCCTCCACTTT	CASRAGRNNSPLHF
TRBV13	16	-	TRBJ1-2	-	TGTGCCAGCAGCTTATTTTCGGGATCACCTCACTATGGCTACACCTTC	CASSLFSGSPHYGYTF
TRBV7-9	18	TRBD2	TRBJ2-3	-	TGTGCCAGCAGCTTTTATTTAGTCGGGAGGGCCGCGGCAGATACGCAGTATTTT	CASSFYLVGRAAADTQYF
TRBV10-3	14	-	TRBJ1-1	-	TGTGCCATCAGCGGGGTCTCAATGAACACTGAAGCTTTCTTT	CAISGVSMNTEAFF
TRBV4-2	13	-	TRBJ2-1	-	TGTGCCAGCAGCCGCCTCTCGTGGAGTGAGCAGTTCTTC	CASSRLSWSEQFF
TRBV7-3	14	-	TRBJ2-1	-	TGTGCCAGCAGCTTCGGGGGCTCCTACAATGAGCAGTTCTTC	CASSFGGSYNEQFF